These 3 T cell receptor beta chains came from one sample sequenced in a study of cytomegalovirus exposure and HLA in healthy donors. Only in-frame clones appear in the TCRdb table, and some are missing; sequencing was by immunoSEQ multiplex PCR. This table has about 220,000 clones, about 91% appearing once. The specimen was PBMCs. These receptors originate from a young woman in good health and CMV-seronegative.

The chain employs TRBV5-1 and TRBJ2-6; D is ambiguous. V was cut by 1 base and J by 0 bases, with 11 bases left in between. The CDR3 is 17 residues long. The germline V gene has CDR1 SGHRS and CDR2 YFSETQ. The CDR3 reads CASSLRVSLSGANVLTF. CDR3 coding DNA: TGCGCCAGCAGCTTGCGGGTCAGTCTCTCTGGGGCCAACGTCCTGACTTTC.

This chain uses TRBV6-1 with TRBJ1-2, with a possible D match to TRBD1 (6 bases). The CDR3 runs to 15 residues. V was shortened by 10 bases and J by 8 bases, with 26 bases between the two germline ends. CDR1 and CDR2 from the germline V gene are MNHNS and SASEGT. In DNA form, the CDR3 reads TGTGCCACCAAGAGGGTTGGTCAGGGGATGGAGGGCTACACCTTC. This translates into CATKRVGQGMEGYTF.

A single count supports this clone. This rearrangement joins TRBV27 to TRBJ2-5; no clear D gene. V dropped 6 bases and J dropped 7 bases, with 9 bases sitting between them. The germline V gene has CDR1 MNHEY and CDR2 SMNVEV (reference sequence). The CDR3 loop spans 11 amino acids. Here the CDR3 DNA reads TGTGCCAGCAGCTCCTCGGTGACCCAGTACTTC. It translates to CASSSSVTQYF.